This TCR beta chain was documented in a study of early T cells in non-severe SARS-CoV-2 infection. In the study overall: Sequencing of bulk RNA from unsorted whole blood was done, without chain pairing.

Study-wide results and limits: Matching results from VDJdb favored anti-spike CD8 responses, leaving private and CD4 specificities undetected.

This clonotype was detected many times. Antigen: not known. Unique molecular identifiers tagged individual cDNA molecules. TCRdb ran MiXCR on the 5' RACE reads and lists one entry per CDR3 protein. The sample shows roughly 34,000 distinct CDR3 sequences, under 5.5% of them seen only once. Germline assignment: CDR1 SGHAT and CDR2 FQNNGV. This CDR3 contains 17 residues. V shed 5 bases and J 1 base; nucleotides not matched to a gene: 8. The gene calls are TRBV11-2 and TRBJ2-1; the match to TRBD1 covers 10 bases. The sequenced material came from whole blood. This TCR derives from an adult who was a healthcare worker with PCR-confirmed SARS-CoV-2 infection or an uninfected control (not recorded which). The CDR3 DNA reads TGTGCCAGCAGCCCGATAGGACAGGGGGGTTCCTACAATGAGCAGTTCTTC. This codes for CASSPIGQGGSYNEQFF.